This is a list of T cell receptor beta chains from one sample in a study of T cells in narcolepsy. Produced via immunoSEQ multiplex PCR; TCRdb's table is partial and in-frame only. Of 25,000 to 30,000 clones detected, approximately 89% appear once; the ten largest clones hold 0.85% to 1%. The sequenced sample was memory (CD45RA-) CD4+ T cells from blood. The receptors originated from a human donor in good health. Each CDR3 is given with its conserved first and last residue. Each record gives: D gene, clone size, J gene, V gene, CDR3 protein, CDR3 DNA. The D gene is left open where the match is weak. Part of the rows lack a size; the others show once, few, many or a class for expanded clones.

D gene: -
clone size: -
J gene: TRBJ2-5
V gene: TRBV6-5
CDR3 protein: CASSFGGPLTGETQYF
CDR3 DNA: TGTGCCAGCAGTTTTGGGGGCCCTCTAACAGGAGAGACCCAGTACTTC

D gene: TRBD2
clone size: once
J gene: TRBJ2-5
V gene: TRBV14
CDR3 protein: CASSPGLVGETQYF
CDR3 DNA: TGTGCCAGCAGCCCGGGACTAGTTGGGGAGACCCAGTACTTC

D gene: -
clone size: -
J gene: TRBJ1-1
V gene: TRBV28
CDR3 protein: CASILPPGNQAFF
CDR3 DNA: TGTGCCAGCATTCTCCCCCCAGGGAATCAAGCTTTCTTT

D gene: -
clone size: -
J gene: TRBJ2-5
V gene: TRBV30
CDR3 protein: CAWSVRMGETQYF
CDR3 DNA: TGTGCCTGGAGTGTACGTATGGGAGAGACCCAGTACTTC

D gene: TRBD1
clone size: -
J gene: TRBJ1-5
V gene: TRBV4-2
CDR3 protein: CASSQVFGLGQSNQPQHF
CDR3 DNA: TGTGCCAGCAGCCAAGTTTTTGGGTTGGGACAGAGCAATCAGCCCCAGCATTTT

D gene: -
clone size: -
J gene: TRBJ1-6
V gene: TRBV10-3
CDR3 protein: CAIRKGDVRSPLHF
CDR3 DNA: TGTGCCATCCGCAAAGGCGATGTAAGATCACCCCTCCACTTT

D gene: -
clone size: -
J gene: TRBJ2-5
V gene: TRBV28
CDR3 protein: CASSSPVTETQYF
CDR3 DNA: TGTGCCAGCAGTTCCCCAGTGACAGAGACCCAGTACTTC

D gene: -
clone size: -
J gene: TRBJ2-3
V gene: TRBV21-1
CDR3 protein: CASSKVGTGRTDTQYF
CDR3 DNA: TGTGCCAGCAGCAAAGTGGGGACAGGGAGGACAGATACGCAGTATTTT

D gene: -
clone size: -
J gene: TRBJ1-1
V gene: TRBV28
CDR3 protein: CASFPGGGSEAFF
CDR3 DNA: TGTGCCAGCTTCCCTGGGGGGGGGTCTGAAGCTTTCTTT

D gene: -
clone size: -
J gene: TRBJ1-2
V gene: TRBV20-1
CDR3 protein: CSAIYGVGYTF
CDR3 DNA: TGCAGTGCTATCTATGGGGTCGGCTACACCTTC

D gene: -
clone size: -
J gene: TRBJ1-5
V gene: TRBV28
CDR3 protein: CASSFQTGTQHF
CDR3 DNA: TGTGCCAGCAGTTTCCAGACAGGTACCCAGCATTTT

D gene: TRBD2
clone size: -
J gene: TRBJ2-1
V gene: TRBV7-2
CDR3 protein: CASSLGGGYNEQFF
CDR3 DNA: TGTGCCAGCAGCTTAGGGGGGGGTTACAATGAGCAGTTCTTC

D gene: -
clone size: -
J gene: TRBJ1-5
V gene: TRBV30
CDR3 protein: CAWSSVSNQPQHF
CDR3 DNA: TGTGCCTGGAGTTCCGTAAGCAATCAGCCCCAGCATTTT

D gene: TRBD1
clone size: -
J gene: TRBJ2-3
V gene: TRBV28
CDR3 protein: CASSSPLTGYDTDTQYF
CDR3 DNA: TGTGCCAGCAGCTCTCCACTGACAGGGTACGACACAGATACGCAGTATTTT

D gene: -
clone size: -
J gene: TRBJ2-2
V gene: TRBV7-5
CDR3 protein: CASSRQNNGELFF
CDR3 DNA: TGTGCCAGCAGCCGACAGAATAACGGGGAGCTGTTTTTT

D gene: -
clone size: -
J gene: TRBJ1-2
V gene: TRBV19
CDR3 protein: CASSRGVDYGYTF
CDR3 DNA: TGTGCCAGTAGCCGGGGGGTAGACTATGGCTACACCTTC

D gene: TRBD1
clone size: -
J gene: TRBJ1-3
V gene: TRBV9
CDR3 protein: CASSVRQGPSSGNTIYF
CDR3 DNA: TGTGCCAGCAGCGTCAGACAGGGACCCAGCTCTGGAAACACCATATATTTT

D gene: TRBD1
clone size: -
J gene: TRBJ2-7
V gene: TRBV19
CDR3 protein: CASSIDRTGDEQYF
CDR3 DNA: TGTGCCAGTAGTATAGATAGGACAGGGGACGAGCAGTACTTC

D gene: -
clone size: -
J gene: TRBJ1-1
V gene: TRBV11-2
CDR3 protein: CASSLAWGQNTEAFF
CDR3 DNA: TGTGCCAGCAGCTTAGCCTGGGGACAGAACACTGAAGCTTTCTTT

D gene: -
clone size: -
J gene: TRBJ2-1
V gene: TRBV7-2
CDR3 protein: CASSLWDENYNEQFF
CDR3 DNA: TGTGCCAGCAGCTTATGGGACGAGAACTACAATGAGCAGTTCTTC

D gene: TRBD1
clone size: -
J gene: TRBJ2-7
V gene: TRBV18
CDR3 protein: CASSSRSGTGKYEQYF
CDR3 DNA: TGTGCCAGCTCATCCCGATCCGGGACAGGGAAGTACGAGCAGTACTTC

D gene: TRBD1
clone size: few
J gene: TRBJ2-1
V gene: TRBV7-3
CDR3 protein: CASSPGTGGLREQFF
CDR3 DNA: TGTGCCAGCAGCCCGGGGACAGGGGGCCTTAGGGAGCAGTTCTTC